This passage covers 10 T cell receptor beta chains from one sample sequenced in a study of T cell repertoires in cytomegalovirus infection. These receptors have no identified antigens. MiXCR was run by TCRdb on the reads, yielding one entry per CDR3 protein. The repertoire holds nearly 700,000 distinct CDR3 sequences, with 33% as singletons. This specimen consisted of cultured PBMCs, obtained from culture after CMV antigen stimulation. The source of these receptors is a human donor in good health (CMV status not recorded). Some clones in this sample may be carry-over from other donors' samples.

The gene calls are TRBV5-1 and TRBJ2-2; possible D gene TRBD2, 6 bases. CDR3 length: 17 residues. The germline gives CDR1 SGHRS, CDR2 YFSETQ. Trimming pared 4 bases from V and 0 bases from J, leaving 16 bases between. Here the CDR3 reads CASSLGLSRANTGELFF. The CDR3 coding sequence is TGCGCCAGCAGCCTGGGACTCTCTAGGGCGAACACCGGGGAGCTGTTTTTT. Looking up the rest from reference TRBV5-1 and TRBJ2-2 gives the full variable domain: KAGVTQTPRYLIKTRGQQVTLSCSPISGHRSVSWYQQTPGQGLQFLFEYFSETQRNKGNFPGRFSGRQFSNSRSEMNVSTLELGDSALYLCASSLGLSRANTGELFFGEGSRLTVL.

This clonotype was seen once. The CDR3: CSARDYRTQNEQFF. CDR3 nucleotides: TGCAGTGCTAGGGACTACCGGACGCAAAATGAGCAGTTCTTC. The genes are TRBV20-1 and TRBJ2-1; maybe TRBD2 (6 bases). Germline assignment: CDR1 DFQATT and CDR2 SNEGSKA (reference sequence). The CDR3 is 14 amino acids. Trimming took off 3 bases at V and 7 bases at J, with 16 bases between the two ends.

This clonotype was recorded at least ten times. The rearrangement uses TRBV7-2 and TRBJ1-1; a weak D match, TRBD1 (5 bases). Germline V gene data show CDR1 as SGHTA and CDR2 as FQGNSA. The CDR3 has 15 amino acids. Trimming took off 9 bases at V and 4 bases at J, with 21 bases between the two ends. CDR3 loop: CASQLAGTTVTEAFF. The CDR3, as DNA: TGTGCCAGTCAATTGGCAGGGACTACCGTCACTGAAGCTTTCTTT.

This clonotype turned up a few times. The V and J genes are TRBV10-3 and TRBJ1-3; no firm D call. The CDR3 length is 15 residues. Germline V gene data show CDR1 as ENHRY and CDR2 as SYGVKD. Trimming cost V 1 base and J 7 bases, with 14 bases left between them. The CDR3 region has the DNA TGTGCCATCAGTGAGTACGCGAGCGCTACCAACACCATATATTTT. It translates to CAISEYASATNTIYF.

This clonotype was picked up many times. The chain has TRBV7-2 and TRBJ1-2; weak D call: TRBD1 (5 bases). CDR3 length: 14 amino acids. V was pared by 0 bases and J by 4 bases, with 9 bases between. Germline V CDR1 and CDR2: SGHTA, FQGNSA. CDR3 DNA: TGTGCCAGCAGCTTAGCTTTAAGGGGCTATGGCTACACCTTC. Translation gives CASSLALRGYGYTF. Drawing the rest from reference TRBV7-2 and TRBJ1-2, the complete variable domain is GAGVSQSPSNKVTEKGKDVELRCDPISGHTALYWYRQSLGQGLEFLIYFQGNSAPDKSGLPSDRFSAERTGGSVSTLTIQRTQQEDSAVYLCASSLALRGYGYTFGSGTRLTVV.

V usage is TRBV7-6 and J usage is TRBJ1-2; D possibly corresponds to TRBD1 (6 bases). The V and J ends lost 1 base and 4 bases respectively, with 10 bases between them. Germline CDR1 is SGHVS and CDR2 is FNYEAQ. This CDR3 spans 14 amino acids. CDR3 loop: CASSLDVGGYGYTF. CDR3 DNA sequence: TGTGCCAGCAGCTTAGATGTAGGGGGCTATGGCTACACCTTC.

In its sample, this clonotype was seen a few times. The chain couples TRBV4-1 to TRBJ1-5, with D hard to call. The CDR3 contains 19 residues. V lost 4 bases and J lost 0, with 22 bases in between. From germline, CDR1 is MGHRA and CDR2 YSYEKL. The CDR3 region is CASSPRIQAAAYSNQPQHF. CDR3 nucleotide sequence: TGCGCCAGCAGCCCCCGGATTCAGGCTGCGGCATATAGCAATCAGCCCCAGCATTTT.

The chain links TRBV2 to TRBJ2-7; 8 bases map to TRBD1. Germline V gene data show CDR1 as SNHLY and CDR2 as FYNNEI. V was pared by 7 bases and J by 4 bases, with 12 bases of the junction left unmatched. The CDR3 has 15 amino acids. The CDR3 sequence is CASNSAPQGVYEQYF. The CDR3 DNA is TGTGCCAGCAACTCTGCCCCACAGGGGGTGTACGAGCAGTACTTC. Complete variable domain (other parts from reference TRBV2 and TRBJ2-7): EPEVTQTPSHQVTQMGQEVILRCVPISNHLYFYWYRQILGQKVEFLVSFYNNEISEKSEIFDDQFSVERPDGSNFTLKIRSTKLEDSAMYFCASNSAPQGVYEQYFGPGTRLTVT.

This clonotype has just one count. The J gene is TRBJ2-7, the V gene TRBV28, with TRBD1 matching over 7 bases. V gave up 3 bases and J gave up 0 bases; unmatched junction bases: 5. Germline V gene lookup returns CDR1 MDHEN and CDR2 SYDVKM. CDR3 size: 15 residues. CDR3 nucleotides: TGTGCCAGCAGTTTTAATCGGGACAGCTCCTACGAGCAGTACTTC. It encodes CASSFNRDSSYEQYF.

The chain is built from TRBV6-1 and TRBJ1-5, with D perhaps matching TRBD1 (5 bases). This CDR3 spans 14 amino acids. V dropped 5 bases and J dropped 5 bases, with 13 bases sitting between them. Germline V gene lookup returns CDR1 MNHNS and CDR2 SASEGT. The CDR3 sequence: CASSPRGGDQPQHF. CDR3 nucleotides: TGTGCCAGCAGTCCCCGTGGAGGGGATCAGCCCCAGCATTTT.